The 5 T cell receptor beta chains given below trace back to one sample, sequenced in a study of T cell responses to AZD1222 COVID-19 vaccine (dated by TCRdb to the early 2020s). The sample's time point label, in plain terms: about 28 days (+/-7) after the second vaccine dose. Library creation used the immunoSEQ multiplex PCR assay. TCRdb retrieved this table from immuneACCESS and kept in-frame rearrangements only. Not all clones are present; in checked studies, unresolved V genes account for under half, and no reason is known for the remainder. This sample comprises roughly 140,000 clones, about nine tenths of them detected only once. The ten largest account for less than 3.5% of the sample. Specimen: peripheral blood, collected 28 days after the second AZD1222 dose. These receptors all come from an adult who received the AZD1222 COVID-19 vaccine.

The rearrangement links TRBV5-1 to TRBJ2-1; 7 bases map to TRBD1. Trimming cost V 4 bases and J 4 bases; bases outside gene matches: 17. The CDR3 extends over 18 amino acids. Germline V gives CDR1 SGHRS, CDR2 YFSETQ. CDR3 coding DNA: TGCGCCAGCAGCCCTCTATTGTTGGGGACAGAGGATTACAATGAGCAGTTCTTC. This sequence encodes CASSPLLLGTEDYNEQFF.

This sequence joins TRBV7-9 and TRBJ1-1; D gene ambiguous. The V and J ends lost 5 bases and 5 bases respectively, with 18 bases between them. The CDR3 totals 15 residues. In germline, CDR1 is SEHNR, CDR2 FQNEAQ (reference sequence). This chain's CDR3 is CASSPAQAAGTEAFF. The CDR3 nucleotides read TGTGCCAGCAGCCCGGCTCAGGCCGCGGGGACTGAAGCTTTCTTT.

J is TRBJ1-1 and V is TRBV27, with D unresolved. The germline CDR1 and CDR2 sequences are MNHEY and SMNVEV (reference sequence). The CDR3 is made up of 14 amino acids. V dropped 6 bases and J dropped 0 bases, with 11 bases sitting between them. The CDR3 bases are TGTGCCAGCAGCCCCGGACGGATGAACACTGAAGCTTTCTTT. Protein: CASSPGRMNTEAFF.

The chain combines TRBV19 with TRBJ1-1; TRBD1 might be the D (6 bases). V was clipped by 0 bases and J by 7 bases, with 9 bases between them. CDR1 and CDR2 (germline): LNHDA, SQIVND (reference sequence). The CDR3 consists of 13 residues. The CDR3 nucleotides read TGTGCCAGTAGTATAGATTGGACAGTTGAAGCTTTCTTT. Amino acids: CASSIDWTVEAFF.

V gene TRBV29-1 combines with J gene TRBJ1-1; D might be TRBD1 (5 bases). CDR3 length: 12 residues. Germline CDR1 reads SQVTM; CDR2 reads ANQGSEA. The CDR3 DNA is TGCAAGACAGAGGAAAGCGACACTGAAGCTTTCTTT. It translates to CKTEESDTEAFF.